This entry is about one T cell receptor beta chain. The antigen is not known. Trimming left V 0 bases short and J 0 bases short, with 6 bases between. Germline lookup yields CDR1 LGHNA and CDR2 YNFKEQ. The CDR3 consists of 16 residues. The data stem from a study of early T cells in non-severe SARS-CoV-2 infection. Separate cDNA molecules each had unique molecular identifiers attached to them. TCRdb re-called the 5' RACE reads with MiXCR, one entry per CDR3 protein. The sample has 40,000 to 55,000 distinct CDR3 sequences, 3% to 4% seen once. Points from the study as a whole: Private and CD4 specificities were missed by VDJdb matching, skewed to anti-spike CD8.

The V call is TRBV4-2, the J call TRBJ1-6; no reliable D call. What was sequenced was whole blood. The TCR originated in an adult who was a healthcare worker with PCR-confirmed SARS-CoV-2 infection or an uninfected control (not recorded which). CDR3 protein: CASSQDLNSYNSPLHF. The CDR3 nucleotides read TGTGCCAGCAGCCAAGATCTCAACTCCTATAATTCACCCCTCCACTTT.